Shown below are 25 T cell receptor beta chains from a single sample sequenced in a study of T-cell memory formation after mild COVID-19 (dated by TCRdb to 2020 to 2023). To prepare the library, 5' RACE was applied. The sequencing machine was an Illumina NovaSeq 6000. The public reads were reanalyzed by TCRdb: fastp trimming at Q25, MiXCR alignment, in-frame beta chains only. Every CDR3 protein is listed once, alongside the most common genes and DNA of its rows. The sample records fewer than 500,000 distinct CDR3 sequences, about 23% of which are singletons. Of the sample, under 15% falls within the top ten clones. Input material: PBMCs or a T cell subset sorted from them (not recorded which). These TCRs come from an adult woman who had mild COVID-19 (a few samples of this study predate the infection). The sample titles of this study are shuffled in the database, so cell type and time point are left out; the donor was told from shared clones.

The chain is built from TRBV7-2 and TRBJ2-4; maybe TRBD1 (6 bases). Trimming took off 2 bases at V and 11 bases at J, with 10 bases between the two ends. Germline V gives CDR1 SGHTA, CDR2 FQGNSA. The CDR3 is 12 residues long. The CDR3, as DNA: TGTGCCAGCAGCTTAAACAGGGATCTTCAGTACTTC. Translating it yields CASSLNRDLQYF.

The CDR3 DNA sequence: TGTGCCAGCAGCGCAACGACTAGCGGGAGTTACAATGAGCAGTTCTTC. This codes for CASSATTSGSYNEQFF. The J gene is TRBJ2-1, the V gene TRBV7-9; 12 nucleotides align to TRBD2. Germline values: CDR1 SEHNR, CDR2 FQNEAQ (reference sequence). The V gene end was trimmed by 5 bases and the J gene end by 4 bases; junction bases not matched to a gene: 6. The CDR3 runs to 16 residues. Drawing the rest from reference TRBV7-9 and TRBJ2-1, the complete variable domain is DTGVSQNPRHKITKRGQNVTFRCDPISEHNRLYWYRQTLGQGPEFLTYFQNEAQLEKSRLLSDRFSAERPKGSFSTLEIQRTEQGDSAMYLCASSATTSGSYNEQFFGPGTRLTVL.

This rearrangement joins TRBV7-3 to TRBJ1-1, with 9 bases that match TRBD1. V gave up 5 bases and J gave up 4 bases; unmatched junction bases: 8. The V gene's germline CDR1 is SGHTA and CDR2 FQGTGA. The CDR3 sequence is 15 residues long. CDR3 DNA sequence: TGTGCCAGCAGCCCCGGGACAGGGTACGGCACTGAAGCTTTCTTT. Its protein product is CASSPGTGYGTEAFF.

This rearrangement joins TRBV2 to TRBJ1-1; tentatively, D is TRBD1 (5 bases). V was pared by 0 bases and J by 7 bases, with 15 bases between. The CDR3 totals 15 residues. Germline values: CDR1 SNHLY, CDR2 FYNNEI. The CDR3 sequence: CASSEARQRRGEAFF. The DNA of the CDR3 is TGTGCCAGCAGTGAAGCGCGGCAAAGAAGGGGTGAAGCTTTCTTT.

This clonotype was counted a few times. The V gene is TRBV12-3 or TRBV12-4, the J gene TRBJ2-7, with TRBD2 identical over 9 bases. The J segment lost 12 bases and the V segment lost 6 bases, leaving 12 bases of the junction unmatched. The CDR3 loop spans 13 amino acids. The CDR3 spells CASSRGGDLLGYF. In DNA, the CDR3 is TGTGCCAGCAGCCGCGGGGGGGACCTTCTTGGGTACTTC.

The J gene is TRBJ2-3, the V gene TRBV5-1; 7 positions match TRBD2. J lost 2 bases, V lost 3 bases, and 12 bases had no gene match. Per germline, CDR1 SGHRS and CDR2 YFSETQ. CDR3 length: 17 residues. The CDR3 loop reads CASSSGTGGPTTDTQYF. In nucleotides, the CDR3 is TGCGCCAGCAGCTCCGGGACGGGGGGTCCTACCACAGATACGCAGTATTTT.

In its sample, this clonotype was seen a few times. CDR3 sequence: CSAQTETLAKNIQYF. The CDR3 DNA sequence: TGCAGTGCCCAAACTGAAACCTTAGCCAAAAACATTCAGTACTTC. The V and J genes are TRBV20-1 and TRBJ2-4; D gene uncertain. The CDR3 loop spans 15 amino acids. The germline V gene has CDR1 DFQATT and CDR2 SNEGSKA (reference sequence). V was shortened by 6 bases and J by 0 bases, with 15 bases between the two germline ends.

This clonotype has only a few counts. The DNA of the CDR3 is TGTGCCAGCAGCTTGGTAGGGGGGATCTCACCCCTCCACTTT. This sequence encodes CASSLVGGISPLHF. This sequence joins TRBV5-4 and TRBJ1-6; possibly TRBD1 for D (6 bases). The germline CDR1 and CDR2 sequences are SGHNT and YYREEE (reference sequence). This CDR3 region has 14 residues. Between the trimmed V and J ends, which lost 0 bases and 10 bases, there was a span of 11 bases.

V usage is TRBV7-9 and J usage is TRBJ2-5; no reliable D call. Germline V CDR1 and CDR2: SEHNR, FQNEAQ (reference sequence). This CDR3 comprises 20 residues. Trimming shortened V by 0 bases and J by 1 base, and 24 bases separated the two germline ends. This CDR3 is CASSLAFLVISEAAQETQYF. Written as DNA, the CDR3 is TGTGCCAGCAGCTTAGCATTTCTTGTGATAAGCGAGGCCGCCCAAGAGACCCAGTACTTC.

This chain uses TRBV24-1 with TRBJ2-7, with TRBD1 matching 9 bases. The CDR3 contains 14 residues. Germline V gives CDR1 KGHDR, CDR2 SFDVKD. After removal of 7 bases from V and 4 bases from J, the junction contained 7 bases not matched to a gene. The chain's CDR3 is CATSAGQGHYEQYF. DNA for the CDR3: TGTGCCACCAGCGCTGGACAGGGGCATTACGAGCAGTACTTC.

The CDR3 sequence: CASSSRSGTLAKNIQYF. CDR3 DNA: TGTGCCAGCAGTTCCCGCAGCGGGACCCTAGCCAAAAACATTCAGTACTTC. This chain uses TRBV12-3 or TRBV12-4 with TRBJ2-4; 7 bases align to TRBD2. CDR3 length: 17 amino acids. V gave up 4 bases and J gave up 0 bases; unmatched junction bases: 9.

This clonotype was observed a handful of times. The chain links TRBV5-1 to TRBJ2-2; 9 nucleotides align to TRBD1. Germline trimming cut 4 bases from V and 7 bases from J; bases unmatched to any gene: 8. The CDR3 totals 15 residues. Germline assignment: CDR1 SGHRS and CDR2 YFSETQ. As DNA, the CDR3 is TGCGCCAGCAGCCTCAACAGGGGGCAGGGCGGGGAGCTGTTTTTT. It codes for CASSLNRGQGGELFF. Full variable domain (rest looked up from reference TRBV5-1 and TRBJ2-2): KAGVTQTPRYLIKTRGQQVTLSCSPISGHRSVSWYQQTPGQGLQFLFEYFSETQRNKGNFPGRFSGRQFSNSRSEMNVSTLELGDSALYLCASSLNRGQGGELFFGEGSRLTVL.

This clonotype has just a few counts. This sequence joins TRBV29-1 and TRBJ2-5; D is undetermined. Trimming took off 0 bases at V and 2 bases at J, with 10 bases between the two ends. The germline V gene encodes CDR1 SQVTM and CDR2 ANQGSEA. The CDR3 has 14 amino acids. The CDR3: CSVEDGIRQETQYF. The CDR3 DNA reads as TGCAGCGTTGAAGATGGGATCAGACAAGAGACCCAGTACTTC.

The table lists this clonotype with a few counts. The chain carries TRBV9 and TRBJ2-3; D gene unclear. Germline assignment: CDR1 SGDLS and CDR2 YYNGEE. The CDR3 consists of 13 residues. V was shortened by 3 bases and J by 2 bases, with 7 bases between the two germline ends. CDR3 in amino acids: CASSGAPTDTQYF. The CDR3 region has the DNA TGTGCCAGCAGCGGGGCCCCCACAGATACGCAGTATTTT.

The chain is built from TRBV7-2 and TRBJ2-1, with 8 bases matching TRBD2. Germline CDR1 SGHTA, CDR2 FQGNSA. V lost 7 bases and J lost 7; bases outside the gene matches: 12. The CDR3 sequence is 15 residues long. The CDR3 DNA sequence: TGTGCCAGCACCCGGGAGGCTAGCGGGTTTAATGAGCAGTTCTTC. Translated, it gives CASTREASGFNEQFF.

CDR3 coding DNA: TGCAGTGCTAGAGAGGCAGGGGAAAGCACCGGGGAGCTGTTTTTT. Its translation is CSAREAGESTGELFF. J is TRBJ2-2 and V is TRBV20-1, with a possible D match to TRBD1 (6 bases). CDR1 is DFQATT and CDR2 is SNEGSKA in the germline V gene (reference sequence). This CDR3 region has 15 residues. Trimming pared 0 bases from V and 4 bases from J, leaving 12 bases between.

CDR3 region: CASSPTSGGEYEQYF. The DNA for the CDR3 is TGTGCCAGCAGCCCAACTAGCGGGGGGGAGTACGAGCAGTACTTC. The chain couples TRBV9 to TRBJ2-7; 13 bases fit TRBD2. CDR1 and CDR2 (germline): SGDLS, YYNGEE. With V trimmed by 4 bases and J by 4 bases, 5 bases remained unmatched. CDR3 length: 15 residues.

This clonotype was seen many times. The chain employs TRBV20-1 and TRBJ2-3, with D perhaps matching TRBD1 (6 bases). Germline V gives CDR1 DFQATT, CDR2 SNEGSKA (reference sequence). The CDR3 extends over 15 amino acids. Trimming cost V 2 bases and J 0 bases, with 12 bases left between them. CDR3 protein: CSARSGARSTDTQYF. The CDR3 region has the DNA TGCAGTGCTAGATCAGGGGCCCGTAGCACAGATACGCAGTATTTT.

The sample holds a few counts of this clonotype. The chain carries TRBV7-9 and TRBJ2-1; weak D call: TRBD2 (5 bases). Trimming pared 3 bases from V and 4 bases from J, leaving 7 bases between. The CDR3 is 13 residues long. Germline V CDR1 and CDR2: SEHNR, FQNEAQ (reference sequence). CDR3 bases: TGTGCCAGCAGCTTTGGGGAGTACAATGAGCAGTTCTTC. It encodes CASSFGEYNEQFF.

Only a few counts were recorded for this clonotype. The gene calls are TRBV20-1 and TRBJ1-5; possibly TRBD1 for D (5 bases). V lost 5 bases to trimming and J lost 2 bases, with 10 bases between them. Germline V gene sequence: CDR1 DFQATT, CDR2 SNEGSKA (reference sequence). The CDR3 extends over 13 amino acids. DNA of the CDR3: TGCAGTGCTCCCCTGACAGGCAATCAGCCCCAGCATTTT. It yields the protein CSAPLTGNQPQHF.

V and J are TRBV5-1 and TRBJ2-2; the D call may be TRBD1 or TRBD2 (6 bases each). The V gene's germline CDR1 is SGHRS and CDR2 YFSETQ. V was shortened by 4 bases and J by 9 bases, with 19 bases between the two germline ends. CDR3 size: 15 residues. As DNA, the CDR3 is TGCGCCAGCAGCCAAGACTACAGGGAGGTCCGGGAGCTGTTTTTT. Amino acid sequence: CASSQDYREVRELFF.

The rearrangement uses TRBV4-1 and TRBJ2-5, with TRBD2 as a possible D gene (7 bases). V was pared by 1 base and J by 2 bases, with 14 bases between. CDR1 and CDR2 (germline): MGHRA, YSYEKL. The CDR3 sequence is 16 residues long. This chain's CDR3 is CASSQVAGGTQETQYF. Here the CDR3 DNA reads TGCGCCAGCAGCCAAGTTGCCGGGGGGACACAAGAGACCCAGTACTTC.

V and J are TRBV20-1 and TRBJ1-1; D may be TRBD1 (5 bases). Germline V gives CDR1 DFQATT, CDR2 SNEGSKA (reference sequence). This CDR3 has 14 residues. V lost 4 bases and J 1 base, leaving 13 bases between the germline ends. CDR3 loop: CSATIPGSNTEAFF. CDR3 sequence (DNA): TGCAGTGCTACGATCCCAGGGTCGAACACTGAAGCTTTCTTT.

The chain recombines TRBV11-1 with TRBJ1-1; D ambiguous. There are 12 residues in the CDR3. Between the trimmed V and J ends, which lost 1 base and 6 bases, there was a span of 6 bases. CDR1 SGHAT and CDR2 FQDESV come from the germline V gene (reference sequence). As DNA, the CDR3 is TGTGCCAGCAGCTTAGAGGCCGCTGAAGCTTTCTTT. Translated: CASSLEAAEAFF.

The chain has TRBV5-1 and TRBJ1-4; TRBD1 agrees at 10 bases. The CDR3 contains 14 residues. V trimming: 6 bases; J trimming: 5 bases; junction bases outside the gene matches: 4. CDR1 and CDR2 (germline): SGHRS, YFSETQ. DNA of the CDR3: TGCGCCAGCAACTCGGGACAGGGGAATGAAAAACTGTTTTTT. It yields the protein CASNSGQGNEKLFF.